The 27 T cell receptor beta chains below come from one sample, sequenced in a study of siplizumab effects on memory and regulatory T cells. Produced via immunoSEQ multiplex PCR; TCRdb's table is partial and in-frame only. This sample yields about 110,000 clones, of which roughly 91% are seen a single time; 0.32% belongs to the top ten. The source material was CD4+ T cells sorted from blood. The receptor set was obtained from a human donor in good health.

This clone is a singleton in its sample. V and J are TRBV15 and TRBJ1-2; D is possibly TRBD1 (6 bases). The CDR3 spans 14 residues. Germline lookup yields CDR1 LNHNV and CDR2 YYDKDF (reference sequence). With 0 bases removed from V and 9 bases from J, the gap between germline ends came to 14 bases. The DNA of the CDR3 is TGTGCCACCAGCAGAGAGCCCCGGGGGGGGCGCTACACCTTC. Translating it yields CATSREPRGGRYTF.

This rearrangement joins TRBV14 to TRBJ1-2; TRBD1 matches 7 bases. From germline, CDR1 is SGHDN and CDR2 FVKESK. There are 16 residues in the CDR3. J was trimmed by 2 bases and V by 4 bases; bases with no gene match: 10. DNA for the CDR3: TGTGCCAGCAGCCTTTCCGGACAGGTAGTCAACTATGGCTACACCTTC. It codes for CASSLSGQVVNYGYTF. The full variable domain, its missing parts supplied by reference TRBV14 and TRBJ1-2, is EAGVTQFPSHSVIEKGQTVTLRCDPISGHDNLYWYRRVMGKEIKFLLHFVKESKQDESGMPNNRFLAERTGGTYSTLKVQPAELEDSGVYFCASSLSGQVVNYGYTFGSGTRLTVV.

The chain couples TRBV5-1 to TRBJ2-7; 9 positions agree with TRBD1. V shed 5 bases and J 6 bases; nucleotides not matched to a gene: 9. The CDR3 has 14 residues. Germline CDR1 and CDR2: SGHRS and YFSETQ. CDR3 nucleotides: TGCGCCAGCAGTAGGCCGGGACAGGGAGTCGAGCAGTACTTC. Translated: CASSRPGQGVEQYF. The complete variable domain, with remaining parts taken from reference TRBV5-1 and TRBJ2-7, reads KAGVTQTPRYLIKTRGQQVTLSCSPISGHRSVSWYQQTPGQGLQFLFEYFSETQRNKGNFPGRFSGRQFSNSRSEMNVSTLELGDSALYLCASSRPGQGVEQYFGPGTRLTVT.

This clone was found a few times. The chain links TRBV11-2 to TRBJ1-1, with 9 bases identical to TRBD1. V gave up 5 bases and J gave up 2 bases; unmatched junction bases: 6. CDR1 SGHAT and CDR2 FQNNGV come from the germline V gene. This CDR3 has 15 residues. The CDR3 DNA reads TGTGCCAGCAGCACCCGGACAGGGGTAAACACTGAAGCTTTCTTT. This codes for CASSTRTGVNTEAFF.

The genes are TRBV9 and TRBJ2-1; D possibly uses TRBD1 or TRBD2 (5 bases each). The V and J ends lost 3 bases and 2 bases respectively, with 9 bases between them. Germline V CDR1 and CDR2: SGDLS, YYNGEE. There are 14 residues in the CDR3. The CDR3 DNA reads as TGTGCCAGCAGCGCCTCGGGGCCCTACAATGAGCAGTTCTTC. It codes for CASSASGPYNEQFF.

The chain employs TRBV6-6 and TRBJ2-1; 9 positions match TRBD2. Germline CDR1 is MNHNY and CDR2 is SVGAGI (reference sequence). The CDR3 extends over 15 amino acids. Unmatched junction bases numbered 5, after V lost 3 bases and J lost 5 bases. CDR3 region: CASSYLAGANNEQFF. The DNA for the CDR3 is TGTGCCAGCAGTTATTTAGCGGGGGCCAACAATGAGCAGTTCTTC.

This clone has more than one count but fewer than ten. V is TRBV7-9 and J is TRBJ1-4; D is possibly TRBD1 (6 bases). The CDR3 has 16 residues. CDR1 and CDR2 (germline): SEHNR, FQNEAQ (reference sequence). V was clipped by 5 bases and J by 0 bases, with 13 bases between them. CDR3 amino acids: CASSKGGGTTNEKLFF. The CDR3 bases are TGTGCCAGCAGCAAGGGGGGAGGGACAACTAATGAAAAACTGTTTTTT. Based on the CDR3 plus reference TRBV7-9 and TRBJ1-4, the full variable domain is DTGVSQNPRHKITKRGQNVTFRCDPISEHNRLYWYRQTLGQGPEFLTYFQNEAQLEKSRLLSDRFSAERPKGSFSTLEIQRTEQGDSAMYLCASSKGGGTTNEKLFFGSGTQLSVL.

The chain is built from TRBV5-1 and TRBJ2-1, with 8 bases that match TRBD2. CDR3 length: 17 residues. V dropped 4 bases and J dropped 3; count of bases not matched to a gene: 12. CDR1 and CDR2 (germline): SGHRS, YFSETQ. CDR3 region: CASSLVFGRAGYNEQFF. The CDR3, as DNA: TGCGCCAGCAGCCTGGTTTTCGGGAGGGCCGGCTACAATGAGCAGTTCTTC.

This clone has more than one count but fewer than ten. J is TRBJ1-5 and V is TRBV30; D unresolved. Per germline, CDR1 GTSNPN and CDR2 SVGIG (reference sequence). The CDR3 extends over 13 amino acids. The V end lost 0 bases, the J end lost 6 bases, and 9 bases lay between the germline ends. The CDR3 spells CAWSVSGVQPQHF. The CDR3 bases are TGTGCCTGGAGTGTATCTGGGGTTCAGCCCCAGCATTTT.

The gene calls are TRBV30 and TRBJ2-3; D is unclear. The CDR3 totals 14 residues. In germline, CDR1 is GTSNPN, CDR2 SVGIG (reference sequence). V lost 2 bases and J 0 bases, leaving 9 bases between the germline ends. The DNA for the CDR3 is TGTGCCTGGAGTAGAGTGGGGAGCACAGATACGCAGTATTTT. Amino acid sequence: CAWSRVGSTDTQYF.

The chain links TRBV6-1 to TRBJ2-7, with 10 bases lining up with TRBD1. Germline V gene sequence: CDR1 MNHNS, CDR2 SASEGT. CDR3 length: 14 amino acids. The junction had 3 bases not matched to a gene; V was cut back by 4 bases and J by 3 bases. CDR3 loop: CASSGGQGYYEQYF. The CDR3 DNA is TGTGCCAGCAGTGGGGGACAGGGGTACTACGAGCAGTACTTC.

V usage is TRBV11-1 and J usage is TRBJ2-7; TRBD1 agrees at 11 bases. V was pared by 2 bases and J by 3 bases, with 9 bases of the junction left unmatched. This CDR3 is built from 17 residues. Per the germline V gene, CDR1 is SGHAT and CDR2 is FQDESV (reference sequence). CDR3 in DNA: TGTGCCAGCAGCTTACCCCGGGACAGGGGGATTAACTACGAGCAGTACTTC. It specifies CASSLPRDRGINYEQYF.

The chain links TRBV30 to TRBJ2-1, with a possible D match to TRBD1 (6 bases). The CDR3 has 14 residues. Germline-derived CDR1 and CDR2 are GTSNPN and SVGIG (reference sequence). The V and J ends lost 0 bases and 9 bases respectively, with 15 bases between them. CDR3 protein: CAWSVLRGSSEQFF. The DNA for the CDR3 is TGTGCCTGGAGTGTTCTAAGGGGGTCAAGTGAGCAGTTCTTC.

Written as DNA, the CDR3 is TGCGCCAGCAGCCAAGTAACAGGGACAGGGGTTGGTAACTATGGCTACACCTTC. Residues: CASSQVTGTGVGNYGYTF. The rearrangement joins TRBV4-1 to TRBJ1-2; 10 bases map to TRBD1. V gave up 1 base and J gave up 1 base; unmatched junction bases: 9. Germline V gives CDR1 MGHRA, CDR2 YSYEKL. The CDR3 runs 18 residues.

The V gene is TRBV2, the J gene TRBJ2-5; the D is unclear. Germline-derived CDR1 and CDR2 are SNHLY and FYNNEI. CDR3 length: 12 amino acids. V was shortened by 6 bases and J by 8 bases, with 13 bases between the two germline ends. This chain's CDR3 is CASSRPKDTQYF. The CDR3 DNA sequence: TGTGCCAGCAGCCGACCCAAGGATACCCAGTACTTC.

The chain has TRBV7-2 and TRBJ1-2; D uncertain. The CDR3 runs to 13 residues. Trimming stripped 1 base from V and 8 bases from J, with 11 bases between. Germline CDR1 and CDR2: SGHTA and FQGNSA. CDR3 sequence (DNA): TGTGCCAGCAGCTTAGGCCGCGTTGGGGGCTACACCTTC. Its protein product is CASSLGRVGGYTF.

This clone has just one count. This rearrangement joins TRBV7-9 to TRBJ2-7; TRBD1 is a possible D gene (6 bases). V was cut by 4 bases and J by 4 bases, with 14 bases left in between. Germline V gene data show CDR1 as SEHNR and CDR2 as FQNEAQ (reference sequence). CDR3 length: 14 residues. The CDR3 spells CASSSRGLDYEQYF. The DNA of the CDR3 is TGTGCCAGCAGCTCCAGGGGATTGGATTACGAGCAGTACTTC.

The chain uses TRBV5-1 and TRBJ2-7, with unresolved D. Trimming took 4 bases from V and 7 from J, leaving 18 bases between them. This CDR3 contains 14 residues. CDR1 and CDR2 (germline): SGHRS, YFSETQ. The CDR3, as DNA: TGCGCCAGCAGCAAGGGAAGCCCCAGTGGGGAGCAGTACTTC. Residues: CASSKGSPSGEQYF.

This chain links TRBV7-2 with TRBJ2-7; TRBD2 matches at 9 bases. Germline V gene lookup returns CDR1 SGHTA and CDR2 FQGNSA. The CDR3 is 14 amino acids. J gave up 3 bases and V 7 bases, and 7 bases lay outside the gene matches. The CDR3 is CASTLHSGSYEQYF. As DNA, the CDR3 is TGTGCCAGCACCCTTCATAGCGGGAGCTACGAGCAGTACTTC.

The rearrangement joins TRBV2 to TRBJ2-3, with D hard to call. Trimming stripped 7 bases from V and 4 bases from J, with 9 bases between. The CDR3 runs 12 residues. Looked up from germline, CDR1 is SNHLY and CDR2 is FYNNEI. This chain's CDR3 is CASMGLADTQYF. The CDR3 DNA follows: TGTGCCAGCATGGGGTTGGCAGATACGCAGTATTTT.

The CDR3: CASSSGQGVNNSPLHF. The DNA for the CDR3 is TGTGCCAGCAGTTCAGGACAGGGAGTTAATAATTCACCCCTCCACTTT. V and J are TRBV28 and TRBJ1-6, with 8 bases aligning to TRBD1. Germline loops: CDR1 MDHEN, CDR2 SYDVKM. This CDR3 comprises 16 residues. The ends lost 4 bases at V and 5 bases at J; junction bases unmatched: 7.

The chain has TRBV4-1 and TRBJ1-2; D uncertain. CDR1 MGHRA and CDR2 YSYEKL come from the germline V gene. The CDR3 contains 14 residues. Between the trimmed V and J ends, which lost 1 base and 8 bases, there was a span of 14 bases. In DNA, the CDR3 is TGCGCCAGCAGCCAAGTAGGTCCCCTAGGAGGCTACACCTTC. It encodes CASSQVGPLGGYTF.

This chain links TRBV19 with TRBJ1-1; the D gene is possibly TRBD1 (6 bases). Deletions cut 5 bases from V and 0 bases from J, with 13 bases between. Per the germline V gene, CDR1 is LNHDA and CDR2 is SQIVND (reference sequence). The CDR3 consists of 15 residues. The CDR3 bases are TGTGCCAGTAGTGCCCGCGACAGGCTGAACACTGAAGCTTTCTTT. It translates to CASSARDRLNTEAFF.

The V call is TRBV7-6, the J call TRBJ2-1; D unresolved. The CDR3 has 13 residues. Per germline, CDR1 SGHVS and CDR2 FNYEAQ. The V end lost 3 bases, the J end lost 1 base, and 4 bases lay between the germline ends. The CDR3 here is CASSLISYNEQFF. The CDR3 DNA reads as TGTGCCAGCAGCTTGATATCCTACAATGAGCAGTTCTTC. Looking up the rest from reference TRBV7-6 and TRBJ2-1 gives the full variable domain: GAGVSQSPRYKVTKRGQDVALRCDPISGHVSLYWYRQALGQGPEFLTYFNYEAQQDKSGLPNDRFSAERPEGSISTLTIQRTEQRDSAMYRCASSLISYNEQFFGPGTRLTVL.

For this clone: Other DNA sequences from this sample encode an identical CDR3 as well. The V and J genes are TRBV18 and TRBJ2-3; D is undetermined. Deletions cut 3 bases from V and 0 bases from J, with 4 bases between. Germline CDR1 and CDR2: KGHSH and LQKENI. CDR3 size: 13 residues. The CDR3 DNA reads TGTGCCAGCTCACCTCCTAGCACAGATACGCAGTATTTT. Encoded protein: CASSPPSTDTQYF. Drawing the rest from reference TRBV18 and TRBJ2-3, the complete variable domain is NAGVMQNPRHLVRRRGQEARLRCSPMKGHSHVYWYRQLPEEGLKFMVYLQKENIIDESGMPKERFSAEFPKEGPSILRIQQVVRGDSAAYFCASSPPSTDTQYFGPGTRLTVL.

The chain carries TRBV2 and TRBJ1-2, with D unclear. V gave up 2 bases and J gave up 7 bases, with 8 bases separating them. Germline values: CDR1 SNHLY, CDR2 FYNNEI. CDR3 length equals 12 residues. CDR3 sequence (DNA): TGTGCCAGCAGTGAAAATCTGAGTGGCTACACCTTC. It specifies CASSENLSGYTF.

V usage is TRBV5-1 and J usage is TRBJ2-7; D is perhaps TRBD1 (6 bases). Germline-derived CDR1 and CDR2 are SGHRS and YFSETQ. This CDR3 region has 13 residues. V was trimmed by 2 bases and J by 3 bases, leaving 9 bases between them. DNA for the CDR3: TGCGCCAGCAGCTTTCCAGGGGACTACGAGCAGTACTTC. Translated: CASSFPGDYEQYF.